Listed below are T cell receptor beta chains from one sample, sequenced in a study of tumor-infiltrating lymphocytes in primary liver carcinoma. TCRdb redid the calling of the multiplex PCR reads with MiXCR, one entry per CDR3 protein. The sample has approximately 210,000 distinct CDR3 sequences, around 60% seen once. The sequencing input was peripheral blood. The receptors derive from a woman in her sixties or seventies with primary liver carcinoma and hepatitis B virus infection. Each CDR3 is given with its conserved first and last residue. A D gene is named only where the DNA matches it firmly. Clone size is stated in some rows and not others, as once, few, many or a class when expanded.

size,length,D,J,V,DNA,CDR3
many,15,-,TRBJ1-2,TRBV12-3/TRBV12-4,TGTGCCAGCAGACGGGCGCAGGGAGAGGGCTATGGCTACACCTTC,CASRRAQGEGYGYTF
-,13,-,TRBJ1-6,TRBV29-1,TGCGGCGCAGGACATGGTGGGAATTCACCCCTCCACTTT,CGAGHGGNSPLHF
-,15,-,TRBJ2-7,TRBV6-5,TGTGCTAGCAGTACCCCCCGGGACAACCACTACGAGCAGTACTTC,CASSTPRDNHYEQYF
few,14,TRBD2,TRBJ2-7,TRBV20-1,TGCAGTGCCTGGTACAGCGGGAGCTCCTACGAGCAGTACTTC,CSAWYSGSSYEQYF
-,15,-,TRBJ1-2,TRBV28,TGTGCCAGCAGCACCCCCAGGACCGCCGAGTATGGCTACACCTTC,CASSTPRTAEYGYTF
-,15,-,TRBJ1-1,TRBV5-1,TGCGCCAGCAGCATGTTCAGGGGCGGCGGGACTGAAGCTTTCTTT,CASSMFRGGGTEAFF
many,14,-,TRBJ1-5,TRBV6-1,TGTGCCAGCAGTGCACAGACGATCAATCAGCCCCAGCATTTT,CASSAQTINQPQHF
few,13,-,TRBJ2-5,TRBV7-9,TGTGCCAGCAGCTTATCCCCGGAGGAGACCCAGTACTTC,CASSLSPEETQYF
-,15,TRBD1,TRBJ2-1,TRBV11-2,TGTGCCAAGAGCTCAGGGGACAGGGTCTACAATGAGCAGTTCTTC,CAKSSGDRVYNEQFF
many,14,-,TRBJ1-1,TRBV29-1,TGCAGCGGTACCCGTTCAGGGGTGGACACTGAAGCTTTCTTT,CSGTRSGVDTEAFF
-,14,-,TRBJ2-2,TRBV5-1,TGCGCCAGCATCTTGGGGGCCGTCCGCGGGGAGCTGTTTTTT,CASILGAVRGELFF
-,15,TRBD2,TRBJ2-3,TRBV6-6,TGTGCCAGCAGTTCGCAGCGGGAGGCGAGAGGCACGCAGTATTTT,CASSSQREARGTQYF
-,18,-,TRBJ2-7,TRBV5-4,TGTGCCAGCAGCTTGGCCGGCCTAGGGGCCGCCTCACCCTACGAGCAGTACTTC,CASSLAGLGAASPYEQYF
few,16,-,TRBJ1-5,TRBV5-1,TGCGCCAGCAGCACCGGGACCGAGGGCGTCAGTCAGCCCCAGCATTTT,CASSTGTEGVSQPQHF
-,17,-,TRBJ1-4,TRBV11-2,TGTGCTAGCAGGCGCAACTGTGGGGGCGCAACTAATGAAAAACTGTTTTTT,CASRRNCGGATNEKLFF
many,16,TRBD2,TRBJ2-5,TRBV29-1,TGCAGCGCGGGACTAGCGGGAGGTGGGCCGCAAGAGACCCAGTACTTC,CSAGLAGGGPQETQYF
-,19,-,TRBJ2-3,TRBV11-2,TGTGCCTGCAGGACGGACCCAGCTATGCACCTCGCGGGTACAGATACGCAGTATTTT,CACRTDPAMHLAGTDTQYF
-,12,-,TRBJ2-7,TRBV30,TGTGCCTGGAGTGCTTTCTCGTACGAGCAGTACTTC,CAWSAFSYEQYF
-,18,-,TRBJ1-2,TRBV4-1,TGCGCCAGTAGCCAAGGCCATTCGGGGGGTCGACACCAGTATGGCTACACCTTC,CASSQGHSGGRHQYGYTF
-,15,-,TRBJ2-2,TRBV6-6,TGTGCCAGCAGTGACCGTGGGGGGATCACCAGGGAGCTGTTTTTT,CASSDRGGITRELFF
-,14,-,TRBJ1-5,TRBV4-1,TGCGCCAGCGACGAGGGAGTGAGCAATCGGCCCCAGCATTTT,CASDEGVSNRPQHF
many,14,TRBD1,TRBJ1-1,TRBV12-3/TRBV12-4,TGTGCCAGCAGCCCGGACGACAGGGACACTGAAGCTTTCTTT,CASSPDDRDTEAFF
many,16,TRBD1,TRBJ2-2,TRBV28,TGTGCCAGCGGGGACAGGGCCCCATCGAACACCGGGGAGCTGTTTTTT,CASGDRAPSNTGELFF
-,11,-,TRBJ2-7,TRBV11-2,TGTGCTAGCAGCCCCGTTTACGAGCACTACTTC,CASSPVYEHYF
-,16,TRBD2,TRBJ2-3,TRBV5-1,TGCGCCAGCAGCTTGGAAGGCGGGAGTGGGTCAGATACGCAGTATTTT,CASSLEGGSGSDTQYF
-,14,-,TRBJ2-5,TRBV7-9,TGTGCCAGCAGCCTGTTCCAAACTAAAAAGACCCAGTACTTC,CASSLFQTKKTQYF
few,18,TRBD1,TRBJ2-6,TRBV7-8,TGTGCCAGCAGCTTTCGGACAGGGGGGACCTCTGGGGCCAACGTCCTGACTTTC,CASSFRTGGTSGANVLTF
once,15,TRBD1,TRBJ1-2,TRBV6-1,TGTGCCAGCAGTGAAGGGGAGACAGGGTACTATGGCTGCACCTTC,CASSEGETGYYGCTF
-,14,TRBD1,TRBJ1-6,TRBV5-6,TGTGCCATCAGCTTGGACAGGGGCAATTCACCCCTCCACTTT,CAISLDRGNSPLHF
-,13,TRBD2,TRBJ2-7,TRBV3-1,TGTGCCAGCAGCCTTCAGCGGGGGGTCTGGCAGTACTTC,CASSLQRGVWQYF
-,13,-,TRBJ2-3,TRBV7-9,TGTGCCAGCAGAGCGGCTAACACAGATACGCAGTATTTT,CASRAANTDTQYF
-,14,-,TRBJ2-5,TRBV11-1,TGTACCAGCAGCTTAGTGGGAAACCAAGAGACCCGGTACTTC,CTSSLVGNQETRYF
-,13,TRBD2,TRBJ2-7,TRBV11-2,TGTGTCAGCAGCTTAGAAGCGGGAGACGAGCGGTACTTC,CVSSLEAGDERYF
once,15,-,TRBJ2-4,TRBV5-4,TGTGCCAGCAGCCACCACACCGGGGTTGGAAACATTCAGTACTTC,CASSHHTGVGNIQYF
-,13,TRBD1,TRBJ2-7,TRBV29-1,TGCAGTACTACCGGGACAGGGTCTGAAGAGCAGTACTTC,CSTTGTGSEEQYF
-,12,-,TRBJ2-1,TRBV11-3,TGTGCCAGACGCGAGGGGAACAATGAGCAGTTCTTC,CARREGNNEQFF
-,13,-,TRBJ1-2,TRBV11-2,TGTGCTAGCAGTCCTAACAGGGCCCATGGGTACACCTTC,CASSPNRAHGYTF
many,15,-,TRBJ2-3,TRBV6-5,TGTGCCAGCAGCCGACGTCTTCAAAGCACAGATACGCAGTATTTT,CASSRRLQSTDTQYF
large,16,TRBD2,TRBJ2-7,TRBV11-2,TGTGCCAGCAGCTACGGCGGGAGGACCTCGGGAAGCGAGCAGTACTTC,CASSYGGRTSGSEQYF
-,19,-,TRBJ1-5,TRBV7-9,TGTGCCAGCAGCTTAGGAGGGATCGGCGGCAGGGGAGATGGGCCGCCCCAGCATTTT,CASSLGGIGGRGDGPPQHF
many,16,-,TRBJ1-4,TRBV6-5,TGTGCCAGCAGTCCGTCCCCAGGGGCGCGGAGGGAAAAACTGTTTTTT,CASSPSPGARREKLFF
-,18,-,TRBJ1-1,TRBV28,TGTGCAAGCAGTTTACCGTTCCTCCCGGGCCCCAAGCATACTGAAGCTTTCTTT,CASSLPFLPGPKHTEAFF